Described below is a single TCR beta chain sequence and its context. Its target is not known. Mixed chimerism was transient after nonmyeloablative marrow transplants from related graft donors. These data are taken from a study of Tregs in tolerant kidney transplant recipients. The CDR3 contains 14 residues. CDR1 is SGHNT, CDR2 YYREEE, per germline (reference sequence). The V gene end was trimmed by 2 bases and the J gene end by 11 bases; junction bases not matched to a gene: 4. Study-wide points: Donor-specific Treg expansion exceeded global Treg expansion in tolerant patients, suggesting antigen drive.

TCRdb's copy holds only in-frame clones and misses some; the assay was immunoSEQ multiplex PCR. The sample has roughly 50,000 clones, roughly nine tenths seen once; the top ten hold around a sixth. The TCR originated in a human patient who received a combined kidney and bone marrow transplant. T cells may partly derive from the graft donor. The source was CD8+ T cells from blood (PBMCs), collected 12 months after the transplant. This sequence joins TRBV5-4 and TRBJ2-1, with 13 bases fitting TRBD2. The chain's CDR3 is CASSFGLAGEKQFF. CDR3 nucleotides: TGTGCCAGCAGCTTCGGACTAGCGGGAGAGAAGCAGTTCTTC.